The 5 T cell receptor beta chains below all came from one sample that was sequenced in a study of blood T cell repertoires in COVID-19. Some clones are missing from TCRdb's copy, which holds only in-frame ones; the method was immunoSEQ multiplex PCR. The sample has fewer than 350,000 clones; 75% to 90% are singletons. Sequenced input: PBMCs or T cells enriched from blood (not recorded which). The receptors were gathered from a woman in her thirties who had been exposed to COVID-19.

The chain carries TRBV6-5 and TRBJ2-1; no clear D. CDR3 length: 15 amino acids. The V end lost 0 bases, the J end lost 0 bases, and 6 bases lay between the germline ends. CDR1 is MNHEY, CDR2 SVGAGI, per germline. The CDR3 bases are TGTGCCAGCAGTTACTCAGCGAGCTCCTACAATGAGCAGTTCTTC. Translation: CASSYSASSYNEQFF.

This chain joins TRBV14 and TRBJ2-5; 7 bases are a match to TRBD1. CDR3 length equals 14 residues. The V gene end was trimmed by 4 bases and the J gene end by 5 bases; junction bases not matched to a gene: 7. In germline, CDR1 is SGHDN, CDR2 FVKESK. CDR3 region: CASSPRTGQETQYF. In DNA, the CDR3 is TGTGCCAGCAGCCCTCGGACAGGTCAGGAGACCCAGTACTTC.

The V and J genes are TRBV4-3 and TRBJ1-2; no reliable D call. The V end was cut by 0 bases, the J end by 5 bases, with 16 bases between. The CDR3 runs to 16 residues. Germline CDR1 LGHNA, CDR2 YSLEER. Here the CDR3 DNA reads TGCGCCAGCAGCCAAGATCTGAATTCACTGGAGTATGGCTACACCTTC. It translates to CASSQDLNSLEYGYTF.

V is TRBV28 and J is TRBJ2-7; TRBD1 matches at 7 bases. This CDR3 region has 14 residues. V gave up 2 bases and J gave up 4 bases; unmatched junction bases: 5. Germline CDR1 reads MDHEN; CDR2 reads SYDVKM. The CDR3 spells CASSLEGQIYEQYF. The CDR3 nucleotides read TGTGCCAGCAGTTTAGAGGGACAGATATACGAGCAGTACTTC.

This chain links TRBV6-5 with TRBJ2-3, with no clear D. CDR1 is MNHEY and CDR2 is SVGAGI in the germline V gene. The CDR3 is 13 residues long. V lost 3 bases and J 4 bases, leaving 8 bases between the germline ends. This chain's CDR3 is CASSYIYSDTQYF. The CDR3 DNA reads TGTGCCAGCAGTTATATTTATTCAGATACGCAGTATTTT.